The 21 T cell receptor beta chains reported below all come from one sample, sequenced in a study of blood T cell repertoires in COVID-19. Produced via immunoSEQ multiplex PCR; TCRdb's table is partial and in-frame only. The repertoire includes about 150,000 clones, approximately 73% of them detected once, and about 3.8% sits in the top ten. The sample taken for sequencing was peripheral blood. The receptors were sampled from a woman of 80 years or more with acute or convalescent COVID-19.

V and J are TRBV19 and TRBJ2-7; D possibly corresponds to TRBD1 (5 bases). CDR1 and CDR2 (germline): LNHDA, SQIVND (reference sequence). V was trimmed by 11 bases and J by 1 base, leaving 15 bases between them. The CDR3 length is 13 residues. The CDR3 region is CACKDIFSYEQYF. DNA of the CDR3: TGTGCCTGTAAGGACATTTTTTCCTACGAGCAGTACTTC.

The chain uses TRBV6-1 and TRBJ1-4, with a tentative D call TRBD1 (6 bases). Germline V gene sequence: CDR1 MNHNS, CDR2 SASEGT. The ends were cut back, 3 bases at V and 8 bases at J, with 13 bases in the middle. The CDR3 runs to 14 residues. The DNA of the CDR3 is TGTGCCAGCAGTGATTGGGGGCGAGGGGAAAAACTGTTTTTT. The encoded protein is CASSDWGRGEKLFF.

This chain uses TRBV5-1 with TRBJ1-6; TRBD1 matches 10 bases. The CDR3 covers 16 residues. In germline, CDR1 is SGHRS, CDR2 YFSETQ. Losses at the gene ends were 3 bases for V and 5 bases for J; bases not matched to a gene: 5. CDR3 nucleotide sequence: TGCGCCAGCAGCTGGGGACAGGGGCAGAATAATTCACCCCTCCACTTT. It translates to CASSWGQGQNNSPLHF.

The gene calls are TRBV10-3 and TRBJ2-7, with a possible D match to TRBD2 (5 bases). CDR1 and CDR2 from the germline V gene are ENHRY and SYGVKD. V lost 7 bases and J lost 2, with 12 bases in between. The CDR3 runs to 13 residues. CDR3 in DNA: TGTGCCATCACCGGAGAGGGAACCTACGAGCAGTACTTC. It yields the protein CAITGEGTYEQYF.

At least ten counts were recorded for this clone. CDR3 in DNA: TGTGCCAGCAGTTCCTTGACTAGCGGGAGTCTTCACATTCAGTACTTC. It codes for CASSSLTSGSLHIQYF. The chain joins TRBV27 to TRBJ2-4, with 12 bases aligning to TRBD2. Germline trimming cut 4 bases from V and 8 bases from J; bases unmatched to any gene: 9. Germline CDR1 reads MNHEY; CDR2 reads SMNVEV (reference sequence). The CDR3 runs to 16 residues.

The rearrangement uses TRBV6-6 and TRBJ1-3; D is undetermined. This CDR3 comprises 15 residues. The ends were cut back, 7 bases at V and 0 bases at J, with 13 bases in the middle. The germline CDR1 and CDR2 sequences are MNHNY and SVGAGI (reference sequence). As DNA, the CDR3 is TGTGCCAGCAACCTCGACTCGAGCTCTGGAAACACCATATATTTT. This translates into CASNLDSSSGNTIYF.

This chain links TRBV6-6 with TRBJ1-6; D is unresolved. The V end was cut by 2 bases, the J end by 10 bases, with 15 bases between. CDR1 and CDR2 from the germline V gene are MNHNY and SVGAGI (reference sequence). The CDR3 covers 15 residues. The CDR3 spells CASSYPPQARSPLHF. The CDR3, as DNA: TGTGCCAGCAGTTACCCTCCGCAGGCACGGTCACCCCTCCACTTT.

This clone was seen just once. The chain employs TRBV21-1 and TRBJ2-5; TRBD1 is the table's D call, not checked against the DNA. TRBV21-1 is noted as a pseudogene. The CDR3 length is 15 residues. Written as DNA, the CDR3 is TGTGCCAGCAGGGGAAAGTCTGGGGCGAAAGCGACCCAGTACTTC. Its protein is CASRGKSGAKATQYF.

The J gene is TRBJ1-6, the V gene TRBV11-2, with 7 nucleotides matching TRBD1. Per the germline V gene, CDR1 is SGHAT and CDR2 is FQNNGV. The V gene end was trimmed by 4 bases and the J gene end by 4 bases; junction bases not matched to a gene: 1. The CDR3 covers 14 residues. In DNA, the CDR3 is TGTGCCAGCAGCTGGGACAGTTATAATTCACCCCTCCACTTT. Translated, it gives CASSWDSYNSPLHF.

This clone was seen just once. J is TRBJ2-7 and V is TRBV25-1; TRBD2 matches 8 bases. Losses at the gene ends were 1 base for V and 1 base for J; bases not matched to a gene: 9. Germline V lookup: CDR1 MGHDK, CDR2 SYGVNS. The CDR3 covers 17 residues. The CDR3, as DNA: TGTGCCAGCAGTGAATCTCGACTAGCGCCGAGATCCTACGAGCAGTACTTC. It is translated as CASSESRLAPRSYEQYF.

The chain recombines TRBV19 with TRBJ1-5, with D possibly being TRBD1 (5 bases). Germline values: CDR1 LNHDA, CDR2 SQIVND (reference sequence). V dropped 8 bases and J dropped 4 bases, with 12 bases sitting between them. The CDR3 is 13 residues long. The CDR3 sequence: CASRQGENQPQHF. CDR3 DNA: TGTGCCAGTCGCCAGGGCGAGAATCAGCCCCAGCATTTT.

The chain recombines TRBV7-2 with TRBJ2-7; the D gene is possibly TRBD2 (6 bases). V shed 5 bases and J shed 4 bases, with 15 bases lying between them. CDR3 length: 14 residues. Germline values: CDR1 SGHTA, CDR2 FQGNSA. The DNA of the CDR3 is TGTGCCAGCAGCCTTGGGGGGATGGGGTACGAGCAGTACTTC. The encoded protein is CASSLGGMGYEQYF.

J is TRBJ1-3 and V is TRBV4-3; D is possibly TRBD1 (5 bases). Germline lookup yields CDR1 LGHNA and CDR2 YSLEER. The CDR3 is made up of 17 amino acids. V shed 0 bases and J shed 0 bases, with 12 bases lying between them. In DNA form, the CDR3 reads TGCGCCAGCAGCCAAGATTTCGGGGGACTCTCTGGAAACACCATATATTTT. It yields the protein CASSQDFGGLSGNTIYF.

The rearrangement joins TRBV10-3 to TRBJ2-2; 8 bases map to TRBD2. The CDR3 is made up of 16 amino acids. V lost 5 bases and J lost 4; bases outside the gene matches: 9. Germline V gives CDR1 ENHRY, CDR2 SYGVKD. CDR3 bases: TGTGCCATCAGTCTCACCGGGACTAGGTCCACCGGGGAGCTGTTTTTT. Its translation: CAISLTGTRSTGELFF.

The chain combines TRBV7-2 with TRBJ1-5; 7 bases agree with TRBD1. The ends lost 5 bases at V and 0 bases at J; junction bases unmatched: 1. Germline V gene sequence: CDR1 SGHTA, CDR2 FQGNSA. The CDR3 covers 14 residues. The chain's CDR3 is CASSPGGSNQPQHF. In nucleotides, the CDR3 is TGTGCCAGCAGCCCAGGGGGTAGCAATCAGCCCCAGCATTTT.

CDR3 sequence (DNA): TGTGCCACCAGCAGGGGGAACAATCAGCCCCAGCATTTT. Its translation: CATSRGNNQPQHF. This chain uses TRBV24-1 with TRBJ1-5; 7 positions agree with TRBD1. The germline CDR1 and CDR2 sequences are KGHDR and SFDVKD. The CDR3 sequence is 13 residues long. V dropped 7 bases and J dropped 3; count of bases not matched to a gene: 2.

This rearrangement joins TRBV16 to TRBJ2-7; TRBD2 might be the D (6 bases). The CDR3 totals 14 residues. CDR1 and CDR2 (germline): KGHSY, FQNENV. The V gene lost 5 bases and the J gene lost 2 bases, with 13 bases spanning the gap. CDR3 protein: CASSTPGVTYEQYF. The CDR3 DNA follows: TGTGCCAGCAGCACGCCGGGGGTAACCTACGAGCAGTACTTC.

The chain links TRBV5-1 to TRBJ1-2; D unclear. Germline CDR1 is SGHRS and CDR2 is YFSETQ. The V end was cut by 0 bases, the J end by 5 bases, with 8 bases between. The CDR3 has 13 residues. DNA of the CDR3: TGCGCCAGCAGCTTGGGGGGAGCATATGGCTACACCTTC. Residues: CASSLGGAYGYTF.

In this sample, this clone turned up a few times. V gene TRBV19 combines with J gene TRBJ1-5; perhaps TRBD1 as D (5 bases). This CDR3 comprises 14 residues. V gave up 9 bases and J gave up 4 bases, with 16 bases separating them. Germline lookup yields CDR1 LNHDA and CDR2 SQIVND (reference sequence). CDR3 sequence: CASERGGGNQPQHF. The CDR3 region has the DNA TGTGCCAGCGAAAGGGGCGGAGGGAATCAGCCCCAGCATTTT. Based on the CDR3 plus reference TRBV19 and TRBJ1-5, the full variable domain is DGGITQSPKYLFRKEGQNVTLSCEQNLNHDAMYWYRQDPGQGLRLIYYSQIVNDFQKGDIAEGYSVSREKKESFPLTVTSAQKNPTAFYLCASERGGGNQPQHFGDGTRLSIL.

Note on this clone: Other DNA sequences from this sample encode an identical CDR3 as well. V usage is TRBV18 and J usage is TRBJ1-1; D possibly corresponds to TRBD1 (6 bases). The CDR3 length is 14 residues. The V gene lost 2 bases and the J gene lost 2 bases, with 9 bases spanning the gap. Per the germline V gene, CDR1 is KGHSH and CDR2 is LQKENI. This CDR3 is CASSPAGANTEAFF. CDR3 in DNA: TGTGCCAGCTCACCAGCGGGGGCCAACACTGAAGCTTTCTTT.

This clone was detected only once. V usage is TRBV4-2 and J usage is TRBJ2-6; D might be TRBD2 (6 bases). V was cut by 1 base and J by 4 bases, with 23 bases left in between. Germline assignment: CDR1 LGHNA and CDR2 YNFKEQ. This CDR3 spans 20 amino acids. The CDR3 nucleotides read TGTGCCAGCAGCCAAGTTCGGGGCAGCCGCCCGGCGGGGGGGGCCAACGTCCTGACTTTC. The encoded protein is CASSQVRGSRPAGGANVLTF.